Below are 5 T cell receptor beta chains sequenced from a single sample in a study of human T cells and chemical hapten exposure. Whole blood, unfractionated, served as the material for total RNA extraction. In TCRdb, the 5' RACE reads were re-called with MiXCR into one record per CDR3 protein. The sample shows approximately 80,000 distinct CDR3 sequences, around a sixth of them seen only once. The receptors originated from a female donor in good health.

This clonotype showed up just a few times. The J gene is TRBJ2-3, the V gene TRBV11-1; perhaps TRBD1 as D (6 bases). CDR3 length equals 17 residues. With 2 bases removed from V and 1 base from J, the gap between germline ends came to 16 bases. Germline loops: CDR1 SGHAT, CDR2 FQDESV (reference sequence). The CDR3 DNA reads as TGTGCCAGCAGCTTACCTCCTTGGGACACCCGCACAGATACGCAGTATTTT. Protein sequence: CASSLPPWDTRTDTQYF.

This chain links TRBV29-1 with TRBJ1-4; D gene uncertain. CDR3 length: 16 amino acids. V lost 4 bases and J 2 bases, leaving 17 bases between the germline ends. Germline V lookup: CDR1 SQVTM, CDR2 ANQGSEA. CDR3 loop: CSVVLRRTGTNEKLFF. In nucleotides, the CDR3 is TGCAGCGTTGTCCTTCGGCGGACGGGTACTAATGAAAAACTGTTTTTT.

The V call is TRBV20-1, the J call TRBJ1-6, with 9 bases aligning to TRBD1. The CDR3 has 16 amino acids. Per germline, CDR1 DFQATT and CDR2 SNEGSKA (reference sequence). Trimming at V came to 5 bases and at J to 0 bases, leaving 5 bases not matched to a gene. The CDR3 coding sequence is TGCAGTGCTGGGACAGGGACTTTCTCCTATAATTCACCCCTCCACTTT. Translating gives CSAGTGTFSYNSPLHF.

This clonotype turned up a few times. The chain combines TRBV6-1 with TRBJ2-7; D is perhaps TRBD1 (7 bases). Trimming shortened V by 5 bases and J by 5 bases, and 22 bases separated the two germline ends. Per the germline V gene, CDR1 is MNHNS and CDR2 is SASEGT. The CDR3 spans 16 residues. CDR3: CASSKSTGRFSNEQYF. Here the CDR3 DNA reads TGTGCCAGCAGTAAGTCGACAGGGAGGTTTAGCAACGAGCAGTACTTC.

The rearrangement uses TRBV19 and TRBJ2-3, with D perhaps TRBD1 (6 bases). This CDR3 is built from 13 residues. Trimming pared 9 bases from V and 1 base from J, leaving 11 bases between. Germline loops: CDR1 LNHDA, CDR2 SQIVND (reference sequence). CDR3 in DNA: TGTGCCAGCAGACAGGTCGGCACAGATACGCAGTATTTT. It encodes CASRQVGTDTQYF.